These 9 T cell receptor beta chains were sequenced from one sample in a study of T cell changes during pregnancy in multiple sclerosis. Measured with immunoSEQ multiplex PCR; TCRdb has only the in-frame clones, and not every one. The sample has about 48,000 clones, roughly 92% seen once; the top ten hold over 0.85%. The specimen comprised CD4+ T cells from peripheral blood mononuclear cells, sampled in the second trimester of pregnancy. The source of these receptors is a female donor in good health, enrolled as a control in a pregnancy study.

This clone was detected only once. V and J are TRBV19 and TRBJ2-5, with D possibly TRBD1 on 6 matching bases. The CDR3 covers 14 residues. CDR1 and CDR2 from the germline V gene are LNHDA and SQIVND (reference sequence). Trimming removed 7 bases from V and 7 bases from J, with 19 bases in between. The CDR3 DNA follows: TGTGCCAGTACAGGACAGCCCCAACTAGGGACCCAGTACTTC. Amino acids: CASTGQPQLGTQYF.

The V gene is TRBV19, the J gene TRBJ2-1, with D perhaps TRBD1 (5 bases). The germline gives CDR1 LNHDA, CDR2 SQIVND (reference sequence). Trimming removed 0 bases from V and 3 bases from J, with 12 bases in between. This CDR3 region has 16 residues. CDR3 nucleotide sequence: TGTGCCAGTAGTATAGAGGGGCGGACGTTCTACAATGAGCAGTTCTTC. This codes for CASSIEGRTFYNEQFF.

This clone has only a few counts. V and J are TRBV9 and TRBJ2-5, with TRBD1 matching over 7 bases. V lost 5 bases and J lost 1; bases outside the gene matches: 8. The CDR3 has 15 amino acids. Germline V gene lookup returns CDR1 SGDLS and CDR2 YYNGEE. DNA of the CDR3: TGTGCCAGCAGTGCCGGGACAGTGATCCAAGAGACCCAGTACTTC. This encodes CASSAGTVIQETQYF.

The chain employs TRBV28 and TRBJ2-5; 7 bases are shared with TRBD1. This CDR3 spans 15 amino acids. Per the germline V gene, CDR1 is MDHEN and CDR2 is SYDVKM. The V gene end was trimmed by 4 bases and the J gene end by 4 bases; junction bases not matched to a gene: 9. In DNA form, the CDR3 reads TGTGCCAGCAGTTACCCCACAGGGGTCTCAGAGACCCAGTACTTC. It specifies CASSYPTGVSETQYF.

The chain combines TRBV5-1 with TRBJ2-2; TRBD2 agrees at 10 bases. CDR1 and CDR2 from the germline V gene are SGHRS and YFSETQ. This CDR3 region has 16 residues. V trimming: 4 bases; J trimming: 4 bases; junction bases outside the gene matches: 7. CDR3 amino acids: CASSLTSGLATGELFF. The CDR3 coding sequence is TGCGCCAGCAGCCTGACTAGCGGGCTCGCCACCGGGGAGCTGTTTTTT. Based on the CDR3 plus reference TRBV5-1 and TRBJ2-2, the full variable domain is KAGVTQTPRYLIKTRGQQVTLSCSPISGHRSVSWYQQTPGQGLQFLFEYFSETQRNKGNFPGRFSGRQFSNSRSEMNVSTLELGDSALYLCASSLTSGLATGELFFGEGSRLTVL.

DNA for the CDR3: TGTGCCAGCAGCGTGACGACTAGCGCGAACACCGGGGAGCTGTTTTTT. As protein: CASSVTTSANTGELFF. The V and J genes are TRBV9 and TRBJ2-2; 8 bases are a match to TRBD2. The J segment lost 0 bases and the V segment lost 2 bases, leaving 3 bases of the junction unmatched. Germline lookup yields CDR1 SGDLS and CDR2 YYNGEE. The CDR3 contains 16 residues.

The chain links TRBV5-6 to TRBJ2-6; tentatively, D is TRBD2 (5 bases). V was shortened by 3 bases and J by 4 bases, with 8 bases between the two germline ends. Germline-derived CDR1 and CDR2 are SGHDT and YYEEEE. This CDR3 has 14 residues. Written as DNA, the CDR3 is TGTGCCAGCAGCTCGGGGAGAGGGGCCAACGTCCTGACTTTC. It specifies CASSSGRGANVLTF.

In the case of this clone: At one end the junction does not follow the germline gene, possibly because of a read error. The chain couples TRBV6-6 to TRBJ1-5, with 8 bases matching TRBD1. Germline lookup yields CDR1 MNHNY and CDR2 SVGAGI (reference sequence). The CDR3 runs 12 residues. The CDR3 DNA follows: TGTGCCAGTGACAGGGGCAATCAGTCCCAGCATTTT. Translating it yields CASDRGNQSQHF.

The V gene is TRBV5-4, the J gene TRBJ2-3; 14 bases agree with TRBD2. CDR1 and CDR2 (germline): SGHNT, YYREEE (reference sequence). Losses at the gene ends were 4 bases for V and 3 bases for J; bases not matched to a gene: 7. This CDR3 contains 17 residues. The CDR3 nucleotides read TGTGCCAGCAGCCTAGGACTAGCGGGAGGAAGGACAGATACGCAGTATTTT. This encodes CASSLGLAGGRTDTQYF.